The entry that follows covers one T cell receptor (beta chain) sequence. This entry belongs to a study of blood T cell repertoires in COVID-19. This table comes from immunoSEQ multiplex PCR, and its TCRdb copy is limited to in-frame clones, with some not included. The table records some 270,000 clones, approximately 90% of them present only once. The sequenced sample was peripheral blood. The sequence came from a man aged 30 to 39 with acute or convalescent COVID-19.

The CDR3 loop reads CASSPGQGWHEQYF. DNA for the CDR3: TGTGCCAGCAGTCCCGGACAGGGGTGGCACGAGCAGTACTTC. The chain uses TRBV28 and TRBJ2-7, with 9 bases lining up with TRBD1. The CDR3 spans 14 residues. V shed 5 bases, J shed 5 bases, and the junction held 7 bases outside the gene matches. Germline V gives CDR1 MDHEN, CDR2 SYDVKM.